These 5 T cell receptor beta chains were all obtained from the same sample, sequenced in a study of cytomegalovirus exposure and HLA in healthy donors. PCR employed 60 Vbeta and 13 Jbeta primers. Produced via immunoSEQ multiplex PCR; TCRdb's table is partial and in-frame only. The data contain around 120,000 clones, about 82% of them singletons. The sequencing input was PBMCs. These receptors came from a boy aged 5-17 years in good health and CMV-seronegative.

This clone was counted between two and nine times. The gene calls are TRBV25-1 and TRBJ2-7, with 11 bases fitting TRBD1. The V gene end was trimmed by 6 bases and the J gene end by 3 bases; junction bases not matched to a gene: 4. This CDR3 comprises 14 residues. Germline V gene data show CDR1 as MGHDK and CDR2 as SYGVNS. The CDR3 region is CASRGQGGNYEQYF. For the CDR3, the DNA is TGTGCCAGCAGGGGACAGGGGGGAAACTACGAGCAGTACTTC.

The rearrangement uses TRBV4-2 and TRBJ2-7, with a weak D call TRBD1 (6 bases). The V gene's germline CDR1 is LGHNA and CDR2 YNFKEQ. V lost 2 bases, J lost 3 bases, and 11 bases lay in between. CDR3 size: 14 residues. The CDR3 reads CASSQRGKGYEQYF. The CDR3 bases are TGTGCCAGCAGCCAAAGGGGGAAAGGCTACGAGCAGTACTTC.

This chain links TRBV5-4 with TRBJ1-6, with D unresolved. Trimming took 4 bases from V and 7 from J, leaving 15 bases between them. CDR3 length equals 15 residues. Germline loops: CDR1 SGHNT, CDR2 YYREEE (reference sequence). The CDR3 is CASSLTYLRNSPLHF. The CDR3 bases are TGTGCCAGCAGCCTCACTTACTTGAGGAATTCACCCCTCCACTTT. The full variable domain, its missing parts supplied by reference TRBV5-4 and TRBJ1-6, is ETGVTQSPTHLIKTRGQQVTLRCSSQSGHNTVSWYQQALGQGPQFIFQYYREEENGRGNFPPRFSGLQFPNYSSELNVNALELDDSALYLCASSLTYLRNSPLHFGNGTRLTVT.

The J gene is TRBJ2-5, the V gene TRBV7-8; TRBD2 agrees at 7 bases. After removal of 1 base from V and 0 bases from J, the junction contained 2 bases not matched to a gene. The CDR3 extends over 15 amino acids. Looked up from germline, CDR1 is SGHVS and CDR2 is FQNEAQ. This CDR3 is CASSLELANQETQYF. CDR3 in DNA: TGTGCCAGCAGCTTAGAACTAGCGAACCAAGAGACCCAGTACTTC.

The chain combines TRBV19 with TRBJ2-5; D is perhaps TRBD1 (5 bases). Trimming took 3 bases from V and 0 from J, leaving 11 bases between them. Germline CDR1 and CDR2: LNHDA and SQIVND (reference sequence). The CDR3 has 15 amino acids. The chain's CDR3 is CASSMQGMYQETQYF. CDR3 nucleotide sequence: TGTGCCAGTAGTATGCAGGGCATGTACCAAGAGACCCAGTACTTC.